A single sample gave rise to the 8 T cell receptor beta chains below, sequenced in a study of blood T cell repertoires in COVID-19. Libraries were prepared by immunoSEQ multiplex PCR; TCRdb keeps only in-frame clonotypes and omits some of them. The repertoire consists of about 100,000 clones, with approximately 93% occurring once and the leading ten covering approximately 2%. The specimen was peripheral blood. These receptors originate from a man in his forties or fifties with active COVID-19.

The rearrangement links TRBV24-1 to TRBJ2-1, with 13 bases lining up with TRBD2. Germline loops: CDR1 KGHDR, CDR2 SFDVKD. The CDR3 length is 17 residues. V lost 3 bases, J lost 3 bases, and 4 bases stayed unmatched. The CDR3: CATSDRTSGGNYNEQFF. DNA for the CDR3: TGTGCCACCAGTGATCGGACTAGCGGGGGTAACTACAATGAGCAGTTCTTC.

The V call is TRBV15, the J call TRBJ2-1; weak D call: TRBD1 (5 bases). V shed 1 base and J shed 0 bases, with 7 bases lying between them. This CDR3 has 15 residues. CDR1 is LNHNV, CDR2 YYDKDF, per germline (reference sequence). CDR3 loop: CATSRADNSYNEQFF. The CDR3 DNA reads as TGTGCCACCAGCAGAGCGGACAACTCCTACAATGAGCAGTTCTTC.

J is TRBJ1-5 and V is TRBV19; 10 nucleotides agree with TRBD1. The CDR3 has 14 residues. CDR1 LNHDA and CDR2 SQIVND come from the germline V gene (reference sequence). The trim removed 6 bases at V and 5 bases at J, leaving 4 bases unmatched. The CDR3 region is CASSPGQGDQPQHF. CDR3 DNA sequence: TGTGCCAGTAGCCCCGGACAGGGGGATCAGCCCCAGCATTTT.

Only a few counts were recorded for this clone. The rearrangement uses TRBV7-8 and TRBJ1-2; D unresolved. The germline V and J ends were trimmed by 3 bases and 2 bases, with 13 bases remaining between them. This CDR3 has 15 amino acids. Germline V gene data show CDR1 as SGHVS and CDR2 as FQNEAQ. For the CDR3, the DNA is TGTGCCAGCAGCTTTCGTGTGGGCCCCAACTATGGCTACACCTTC. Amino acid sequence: CASSFRVGPNYGYTF.

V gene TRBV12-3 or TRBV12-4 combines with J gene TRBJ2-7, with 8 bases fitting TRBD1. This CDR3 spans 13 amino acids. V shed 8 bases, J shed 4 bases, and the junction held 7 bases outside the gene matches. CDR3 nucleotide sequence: TGTGCCAGCTCTACAGGGGGTGTATACGAGCAGTACTTC. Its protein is CASSTGGVYEQYF.

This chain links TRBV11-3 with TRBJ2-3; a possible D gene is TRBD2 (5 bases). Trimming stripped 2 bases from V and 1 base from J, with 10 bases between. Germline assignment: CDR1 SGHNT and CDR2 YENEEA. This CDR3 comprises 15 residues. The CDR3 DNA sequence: TGTGCCAGCAGCTTATCTTTCGGGGGCACAGATACGCAGTATTTT. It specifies CASSLSFGGTDTQYF.

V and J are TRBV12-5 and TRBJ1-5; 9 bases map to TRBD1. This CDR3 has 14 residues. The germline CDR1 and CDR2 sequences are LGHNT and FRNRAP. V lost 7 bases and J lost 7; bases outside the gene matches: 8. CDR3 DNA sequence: TGTGCTAGTGCCCTGGGGACAGGGAGGCAGCCCCAGCATTTT. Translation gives CASALGTGRQPQHF.

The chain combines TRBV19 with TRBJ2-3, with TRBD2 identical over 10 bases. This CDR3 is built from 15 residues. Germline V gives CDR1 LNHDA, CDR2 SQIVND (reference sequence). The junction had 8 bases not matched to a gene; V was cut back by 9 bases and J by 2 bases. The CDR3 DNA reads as TGTGCCAGCGAAAGGACTAGCGGATACACAGATACGCAGTATTTT. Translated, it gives CASERTSGYTDTQYF.